The subject of this entry is one T cell receptor (beta chain). How the authors handled the data: Researchers report that nucleated cell counts were estimated from reference gene primer amplification. Sequencing used immunoSEQ multiplex PCR; TCRdb keeps in-frame clones, though not all of them. D and trimming were read from the DNA, whereas the V and J calls and clone size are those reported in that table. The sample holds around 100,000 clones, about 85% seen once. This sample is drawn from a study of blood T cell repertoires in COVID-19. Looking at the study overall: From the United States, Italy and Spain came samples of acute and convalescent COVID-19. Nucleic acid was either cDNA or gDNA, and it came from T cells, B-cell-depleted T cells, or PBMCs.

CDR1 MNHNY and CDR2 SVGAGI come from the germline V gene (reference sequence). V lost 6 bases, J lost 6 bases, and 12 bases lay in between. The CDR3 runs to 12 residues. The receptor comes from a man aged 45 to 65 with active COVID-19. The rearrangement joins TRBV6-6 to TRBJ2-7, with D perhaps matching TRBD2 (6 bases). The sequenced sample was peripheral blood. The CDR3 DNA follows: TGTGCCAGCAGCCCGGGGGTTTCCGAGCAGTACTTC. Its translation: CASSPGVSEQYF.